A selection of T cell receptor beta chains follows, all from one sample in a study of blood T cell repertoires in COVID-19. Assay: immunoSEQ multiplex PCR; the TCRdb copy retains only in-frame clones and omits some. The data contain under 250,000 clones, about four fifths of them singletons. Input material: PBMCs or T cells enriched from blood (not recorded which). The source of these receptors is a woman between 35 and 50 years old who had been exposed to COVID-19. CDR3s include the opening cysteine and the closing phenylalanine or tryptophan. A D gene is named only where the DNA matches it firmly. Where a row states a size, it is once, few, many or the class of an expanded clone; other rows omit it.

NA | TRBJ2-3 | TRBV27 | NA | CASSFQGSTDTQYF | TGTGCCAGCAGTTTCCAGGGAAGCACAGATACGCAGTATTTT
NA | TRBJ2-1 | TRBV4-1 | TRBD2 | CASSQGRRRGGSNEQFF | TGCGCCAGCAGCCAAGGAAGGCGGCGGGGGGGATCCAATGAGCAGTTCTTC
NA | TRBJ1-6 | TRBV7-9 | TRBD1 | CASSLPDRDNSPLHF | TGTGCCAGCAGCTTACCCGACAGGGACAATTCACCCCTCCACTTT
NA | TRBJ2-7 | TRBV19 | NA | CASSILFPGYEQYF | TGTGCCAGTAGTATACTTTTTCCCGGCTACGAGCAGTACTTC
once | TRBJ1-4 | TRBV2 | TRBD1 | CASSVGTGSNEKLFF | TGTGCCAGCAGTGTAGGGACAGGAAGTAATGAAAAACTGTTTTTT
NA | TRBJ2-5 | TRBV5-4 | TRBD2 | CASSFSSGGSRETQYF | TGTGCCAGCAGCTTCTCTAGCGGGGGTAGCAGGGAGACCCAGTACTTC
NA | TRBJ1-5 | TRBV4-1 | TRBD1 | CASSLGWAGGRQPQHF | TGCGCCAGCAGCCTTGGTTGGGCAGGGGGCCGTCAGCCCCAGCATTTT
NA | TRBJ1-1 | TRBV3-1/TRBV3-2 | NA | CASQGTSGYAFF | TGTGCCAGCCAAGGTACAAGCGGTTATGCTTTCTTT
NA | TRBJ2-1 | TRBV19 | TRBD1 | CASTNRGDEQFF | TGTGCCAGTACGAACAGGGGAGATGAGCAGTTCTTC
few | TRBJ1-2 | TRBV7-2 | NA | CASSLGGVGLPYGYTF | TGTGCCAGCAGCTTAGGAGGCGTGGGACTGCCCTATGGCTACACCTTC
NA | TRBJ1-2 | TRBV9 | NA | CASSVEALF | TGTGCCAGCAGCGTGGAGGCTCTCTTC
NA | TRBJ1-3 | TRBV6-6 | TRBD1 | CASSPGQGPRLGNTIYF | TGTGCCAGCAGTCCGGGACAGGGCCCACGACTTGGAAACACCATATATTTT
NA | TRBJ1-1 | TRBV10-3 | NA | CAITGGAGEAFF | TGTGCCATCACCGGGGGGGCGGGTGAAGCTTTCTTT
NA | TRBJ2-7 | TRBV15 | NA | CATSKRQGNYEQYF | TGTGCCACCAGCAAGCGGCAGGGGAACTACGAGCAGTACTTC
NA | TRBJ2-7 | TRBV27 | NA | CASSFKGRSNEQYF | TGTGCCAGCAGTTTCAAGGGGAGGTCGAACGAGCAGTACTTC
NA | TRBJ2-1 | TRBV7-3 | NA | CASSSQVSSSYNEQFF | TGTGCCAGCAGCAGCCAGGTCTCAAGCTCCTACAATGAGCAGTTCTTC
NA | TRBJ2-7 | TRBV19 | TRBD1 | CASSTPGQGGYEQYF | TGTGCCAGTAGTACCCCAGGACAGGGTGGATACGAGCAGTACTTC
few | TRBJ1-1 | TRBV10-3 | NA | CAISVQGEGAFF | TGTGCCATCAGTGTACAGGGCGAAGGAGCTTTCTTT
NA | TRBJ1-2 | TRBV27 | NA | CASSLRGEGGYTF | TGTGCCAGCAGTTTAAGGGGGGAGGGCGGCTACACCTTC
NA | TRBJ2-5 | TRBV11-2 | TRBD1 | CASTRTGGARETQYF | TGTGCCAGCACCCGGACAGGGGGCGCGAGGGAGACCCAGTACTTC
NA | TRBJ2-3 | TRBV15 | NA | CATRKGAADTQYF | TGTGCCACCCGAAAAGGCGCGGCAGATACGCAGTATTTT
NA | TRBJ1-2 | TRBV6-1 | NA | CASSEGRATSYGYTF | TGTGCCAGCAGTGAAGGGAGAGCAACGAGTTATGGCTACACCTTC
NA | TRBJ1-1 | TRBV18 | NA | CASSRNPGENTEAFF | TGTGCCAGCTCACGAAATCCGGGAGAAAACACTGAAGCTTTCTTT
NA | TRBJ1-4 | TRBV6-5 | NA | CASSSGRRKLFF | TGTGCCAGCAGCTCGGGGAGGCGAAAACTGTTTTTT
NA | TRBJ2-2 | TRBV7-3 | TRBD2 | CASTKAAGEPGELFF | TGTGCCAGCACCAAAGCGGCGGGGGAGCCCGGGGAGCTGTTTTTT
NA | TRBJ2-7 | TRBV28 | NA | CASSLMVDRSYEQYF | TGTGCCAGCAGTTTGATGGTAGACAGAAGCTACGAGCAGTACTTC
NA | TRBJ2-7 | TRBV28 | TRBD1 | CASSTRGQGLGNYEQYF | TGTGCCAGCAGCACCAGGGGACAGGGATTAGGTAACTACGAGCAGTACTTC
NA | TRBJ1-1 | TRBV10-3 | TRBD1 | CASETGDGNTEAFF | TGTGCCAGCGAGACAGGGGATGGGAACACTGAAGCTTTCTTT
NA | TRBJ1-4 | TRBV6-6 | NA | CASRQQGRNEKLFF | TGTGCCAGCAGGCAACAGGGACGTAATGAAAAACTGTTTTTT
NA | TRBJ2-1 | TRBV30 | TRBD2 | CAWRRTSSYNEQFF | TGTGCCTGGAGGAGGACTAGCAGTTACAATGAGCAGTTCTTC
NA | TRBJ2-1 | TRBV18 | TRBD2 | CASSPAAGGNNEQFF | TGTGCCAGCTCACCAGCAGCGGGGGGAAACAATGAGCAGTTCTTC
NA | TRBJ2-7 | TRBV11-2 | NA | CASSSGNRYEQYF | TGTGCCAGCAGCTCAGGGAATAGGTACGAGCAGTACTTC
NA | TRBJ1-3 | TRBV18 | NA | CASSPRTTQSSGNTIYF | TGTGCCAGCTCACCACGAACCACACAGAGCTCTGGAAACACCATATATTTT
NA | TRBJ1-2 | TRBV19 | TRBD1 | CASSIPGQIYGYTF | TGTGCCAGTAGTATACCGGGACAGATCTATGGCTACACCTTC
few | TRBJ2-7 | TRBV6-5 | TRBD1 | CASSSPGQGSPYEQYF | TGTGCCAGCAGTTCCCCGGGACAGGGGAGCCCCTACGAGCAGTACTTC
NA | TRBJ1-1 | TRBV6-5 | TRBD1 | CASQGAITEAFF | TGTGCCAGCCAGGGGGCGATCACTGAAGCTTTCTTT
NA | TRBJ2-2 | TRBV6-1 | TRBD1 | CASSEEDRRWTGELFF | TGTGCCAGCAGTGAGGAGGACAGGAGGTGGACCGGGGAGCTGTTTTTT
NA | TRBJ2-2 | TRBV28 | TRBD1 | CASSWGTGATGELFF | TGTGCCAGCAGTTGGGGGACAGGGGCCACCGGGGAGCTGTTTTTT
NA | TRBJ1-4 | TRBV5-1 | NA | CASSTQGPTNEKLFF | TGCGCCAGCAGCACACAGGGACCAACTAATGAAAAACTGTTTTTT
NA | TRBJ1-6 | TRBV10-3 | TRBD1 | CAISVGDRASPLHF | TGTGCCATCAGTGTGGGGGACAGGGCTTCACCCCTCCACTTT
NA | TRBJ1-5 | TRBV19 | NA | CASSTLGGAMSNQPQHF | TGTGCCAGTAGTACCCTCGGAGGGGCGATGAGCAATCAGCCCCAGCATTTT
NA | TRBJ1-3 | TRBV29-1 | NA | CSAKTGYPGNTIYF | TGCAGCGCTAAGACAGGCTACCCTGGAAACACCATATATTTT
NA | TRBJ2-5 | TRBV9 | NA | CASSVGTGLTETQYF | TGTGCCAGCAGCGTCGGAACAGGGTTAACAGAGACCCAGTACTTC
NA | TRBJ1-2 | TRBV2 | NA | CASSTRTDYGYTF | TGTGCCAGCAGTACTCGGACAGACTATGGCTACACCTTC
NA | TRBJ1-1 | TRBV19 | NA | CASSGRGNTEAFF | TGTGCCAGTTCGGGCAGGGGAAACACTGAAGCTTTCTTT
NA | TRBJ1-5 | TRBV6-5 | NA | CATTGWGNSNQPQHF | TGTGCCACCACAGGGTGGGGGAATAGCAATCAGCCCCAGCATTTT
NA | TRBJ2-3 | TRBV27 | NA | CASNPGHASTDTQYF | TGTGCCAGCAACCCGGGACACGCTAGCACAGATACGCAGTATTTT
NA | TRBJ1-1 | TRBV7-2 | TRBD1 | CASSLNPGQVNTEAFF | TGTGCCAGCAGCCTCAACCCGGGACAGGTGAACACTGAAGCTTTCTTT
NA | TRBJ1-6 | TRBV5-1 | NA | CASSLEGRESPLHF | TGCGCCAGCAGCTTGGAAGGGAGGGAGTCACCCCTCCACTTT
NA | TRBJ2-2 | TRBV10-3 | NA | CAIMEGKRAGELFF | TGTGCCATCATGGAGGGGAAAAGAGCCGGGGAGCTGTTTTTT